This record concerns one T cell receptor beta chain sequence. One end of the junction is discordant with germline, which a read error may explain. This sample's TCRbeta library carried unique molecular identifier barcodes. Via MiXCR, TCRdb re-called the PCR reads, giving one row per CDR3 protein. The sample contains just under 550,000 distinct CDR3 sequences, about 18% of which appear only once. Per the germline V gene, CDR1 is LGHNA and CDR2 is YNFKEQ. The CDR3 totals 12 residues. The data belong to a study of T-cell reconstitution after alpha-beta-depleted transplantation in children. This sequence originates from a human donor who donated a stem cell graft to a child with acute lymphoblastic leukemia. The specimen was PBMCs from the stem cell graft donor, collected from the stem cell graft. The chain combines TRBV4-2 with TRBJ2-1, with D possibly TRBD2 on 6 matching bases. The CDR3 DNA reads as TGTGCCAGGAGCCCGGGGGTTACAGGGCAGTTCTTC. Amino acids: CARSPGVTGQFF.